These T cell receptor beta chains were read from a single sample in a study of radiotherapy plus CTLA-4 blockade in lung cancer. TCRdb's copy holds only in-frame clones and misses some; the assay was immunoSEQ multiplex PCR. The sample shows over 85,000 clones, about four fifths of them seen only once. The material sequenced was peripheral blood, taken from a patient treated with radiotherapy plus ipilimumab. These receptors were obtained from a human donor with non-small cell lung cancer that progressed on radiotherapy plus ipilimumab. CDR3s include the opening cysteine and the closing phenylalanine or tryptophan. D genes are given only for firm matches.

CDR3 protein: CASSLKRGGTDTQYF
V gene: TRBV5-4
D gene: NA
CDR3 length: 15

CDR3 protein: CDLAPGAGTDTQYF
V gene: TRBV6-4
D gene: NA
CDR3 length: 14

CDR3 protein: CASSLGASSYNEQFF
V gene: TRBV11-2
D gene: NA
CDR3 length: 15

CDR3 protein: CASSQMGTAGSDQPQHF
V gene: TRBV4-2
D gene: NA
CDR3 length: 17

CDR3 protein: CSVDPHRSASTDTQYF
V gene: TRBV29-1
D gene: NA
CDR3 length: 16

CDR3 protein: CASPGYFNEQFF
V gene: TRBV6-1
D gene: NA
CDR3 length: 12

CDR3 protein: CASSPFRGPSSGANVLTF
V gene: TRBV19
D gene: NA
CDR3 length: 18

CDR3 protein: CASSSSRTTNEKLFF
V gene: TRBV27
D gene: NA
CDR3 length: 15

CDR3 protein: CASSLLGRGETQYF
V gene: TRBV7-9
D gene: TRBD1
CDR3 length: 14

CDR3 protein: CASSLNRNQPQHF
V gene: TRBV27
D gene: NA
CDR3 length: 13

CDR3 protein: CASSLRRSNQPQHF
V gene: TRBV28
D gene: NA
CDR3 length: 14

CDR3 protein: CASSRSGRAESTDTQYF
V gene: TRBV19
D gene: TRBD2
CDR3 length: 17

CDR3 protein: CASKGGYYEQYF
V gene: TRBV11-2
D gene: NA
CDR3 length: 12

CDR3 protein: CASSLRVHEQFF
V gene: TRBV5-5
D gene: NA
CDR3 length: 12

CDR3 protein: CSVLGGNTIYF
V gene: TRBV29-1
D gene: NA
CDR3 length: 11